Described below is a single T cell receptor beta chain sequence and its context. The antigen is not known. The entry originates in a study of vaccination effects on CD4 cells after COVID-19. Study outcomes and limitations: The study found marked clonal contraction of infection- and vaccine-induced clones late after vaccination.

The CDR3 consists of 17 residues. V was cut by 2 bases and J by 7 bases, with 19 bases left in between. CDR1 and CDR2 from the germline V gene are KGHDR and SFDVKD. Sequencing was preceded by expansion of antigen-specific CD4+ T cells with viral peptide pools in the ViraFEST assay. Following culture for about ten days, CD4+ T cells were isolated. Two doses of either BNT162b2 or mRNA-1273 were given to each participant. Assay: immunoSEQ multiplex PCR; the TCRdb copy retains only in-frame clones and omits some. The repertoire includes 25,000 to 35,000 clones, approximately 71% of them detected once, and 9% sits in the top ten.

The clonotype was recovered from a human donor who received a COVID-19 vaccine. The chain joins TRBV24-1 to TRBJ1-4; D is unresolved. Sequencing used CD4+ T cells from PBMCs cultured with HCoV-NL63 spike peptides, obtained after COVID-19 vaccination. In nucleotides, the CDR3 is TGTGCCACCAGTGATTGGTACATCGGGGAAGCCATTGAAAAACTGTTTTTT. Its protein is CATSDWYIGEAIEKLFF.